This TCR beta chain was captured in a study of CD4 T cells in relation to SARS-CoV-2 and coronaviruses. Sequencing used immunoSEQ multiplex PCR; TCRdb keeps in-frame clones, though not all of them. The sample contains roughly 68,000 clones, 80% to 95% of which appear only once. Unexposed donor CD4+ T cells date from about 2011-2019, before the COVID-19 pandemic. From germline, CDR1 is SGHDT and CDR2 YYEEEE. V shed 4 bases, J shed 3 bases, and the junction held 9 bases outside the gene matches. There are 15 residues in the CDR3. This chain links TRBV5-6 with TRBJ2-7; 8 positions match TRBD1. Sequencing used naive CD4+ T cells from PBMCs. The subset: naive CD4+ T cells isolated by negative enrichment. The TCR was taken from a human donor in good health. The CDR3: CASSRLTGALYEQYF. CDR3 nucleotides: TGTGCCAGCAGCCGATTGACAGGGGCCCTCTACGAGCAGTACTTC.